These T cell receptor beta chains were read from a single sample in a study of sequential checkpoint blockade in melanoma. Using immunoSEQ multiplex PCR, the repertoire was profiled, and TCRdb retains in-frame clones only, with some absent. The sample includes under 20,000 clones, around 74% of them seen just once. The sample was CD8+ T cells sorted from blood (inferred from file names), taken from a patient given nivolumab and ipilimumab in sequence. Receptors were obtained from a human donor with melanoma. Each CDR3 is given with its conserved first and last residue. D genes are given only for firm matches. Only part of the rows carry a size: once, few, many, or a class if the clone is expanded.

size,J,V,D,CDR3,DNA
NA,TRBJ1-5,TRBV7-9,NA,CASSSYTGGVIRLQPQHF,TGTGCCAGCAGCTCTTATACAGGAGGGGTAATACGACTACAGCCCCAGCATTTT
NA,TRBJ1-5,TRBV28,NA,CASARGTIKIQPQHF,TGTGCCAGCGCCAGAGGGACAATCAAAATTCAGCCCCAGCATTTT
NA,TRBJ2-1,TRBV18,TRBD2,CASSVPGLDPYNEQFF,TGTGCCAGCTCAGTTCCGGGACTAGACCCCTACAATGAGCAGTTCTTC
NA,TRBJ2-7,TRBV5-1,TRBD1,CASSLIGQGVEQYF,TGCGCCAGCAGCTTAATAGGACAGGGAGTCGAGCAGTACTTC
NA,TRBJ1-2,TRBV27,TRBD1,CASIATGYQAGLYGYTF,TGTGCCAGCATTGCGACAGGGTACCAGGCGGGCCTCTATGGCTACACCTTC
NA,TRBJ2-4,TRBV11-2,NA,CASSLGHRDIGNIQYF,TGTGCCAGCAGCTTAGGCCACCGGGACATCGGAAACATTCAGTACTTC
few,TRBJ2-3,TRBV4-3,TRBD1,CASSLQIEDRGITDTQYF,TGCGCCAGCAGCCTCCAAATAGAGGACAGGGGGATAACAGATACGCAGTATTTT
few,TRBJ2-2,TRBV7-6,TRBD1,CASSAVDRVLGPGELFF,TGTGCCAGCAGCGCCGTTGACAGGGTTTTAGGTCCCGGGGAGCTGTTTTTT
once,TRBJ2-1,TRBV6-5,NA,CASKLRGASYNEQFF,TGTGCCAGCAAACTCCGGGGGGCCTCCTACAATGAGCAGTTCTTC
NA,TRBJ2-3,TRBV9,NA,CASQSTAGDTQYF,TGTGCCAGCCAAAGTACCGCAGGGGATACGCAGTATTTT
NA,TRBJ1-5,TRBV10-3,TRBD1,CAISETGTGGKPGRPQHF,TGTGCCATCAGTGAGACCGGGACAGGGGGCAAGCCTGGTCGCCCCCAGCATTTT
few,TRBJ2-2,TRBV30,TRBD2,CAWKPGGPDTGELFF,TGTGCCTGGAAACCGGGAGGGCCGGACACCGGGGAGCTGTTTTTT
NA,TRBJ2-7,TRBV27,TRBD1,CASTSSGGYEQYF,TGTGCCAGCACCAGTTCAGGGGGATACGAGCAGTACTTC
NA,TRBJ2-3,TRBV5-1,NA,CASSLTGRTDTQYF,TGCGCCAGCAGCTTAACGGGGAGGACAGATACGCAGTATTTT
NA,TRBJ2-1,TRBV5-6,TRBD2,CASSFPGGGLYNEQFF,TGTGCCAGCAGCTTTCCGGGAGGGGGGCTTTACAATGAGCAGTTCTTC
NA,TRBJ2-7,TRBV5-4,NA,CASSLVGTNYEQYF,TGTGCCAGCAGCTTGGTCGGGACAAACTACGAGCAGTACTTC
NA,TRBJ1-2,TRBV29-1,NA,CSVPQGYINGYTF,TGCAGCGTCCCCCAGGGGTATATCAATGGCTACACCTTC
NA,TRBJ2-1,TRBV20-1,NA,CSANILNEQFF,TGCAGTGCTAACATTCTTAATGAGCAGTTCTTC
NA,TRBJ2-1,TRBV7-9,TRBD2,CASSYSGSPGNEQFF,TGTGCCAGCAGCTATAGCGGGAGTCCTGGAAATGAGCAGTTCTTC
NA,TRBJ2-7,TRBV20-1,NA,CSARDQYEQYF,TGCAGTGCTAGAGATCAATACGAGCAGTACTTC
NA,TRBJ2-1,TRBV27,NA,CASSFLWDSGYNEQFF,NA
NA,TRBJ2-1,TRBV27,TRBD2,CASSLSGGLLAVYNEQFF,TGTGCCAGCAGTTTATCGGGAGGGTTACTAGCGGTATACAATGAGCAGTTCTTC
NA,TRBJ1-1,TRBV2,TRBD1,CASRGDRGMGMVTEAFF,TGTGCCAGCAGGGGGGACAGGGGAATGGGTATGGTCACTGAAGCTTTCTTT
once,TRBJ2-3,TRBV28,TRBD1,CASSFPGQGADTQYF,TGTGCCAGCAGTTTTCCTGGACAGGGGGCAGATACGCAGTATTTT
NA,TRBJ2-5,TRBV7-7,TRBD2,CASSLVLGGETQYF,TGTGCTAGCAGCTTAGTACTCGGGGGGGAGACCCAGTACTTC
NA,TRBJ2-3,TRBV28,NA,CASTWAGTDTQYF,TGTGCCAGCACGTGGGCAGGCACAGATACGCAGTATTTT
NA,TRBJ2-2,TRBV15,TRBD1,CATSRADRDTGELFF,TGTGCCACCAGCAGAGCCGACAGGGACACCGGGGAGCTGTTTTTT
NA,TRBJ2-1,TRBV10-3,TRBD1,CAISSFEGALFF,TGTGCCATCAGCTCCTTCGAGGGGGCCTTGTTCTTC
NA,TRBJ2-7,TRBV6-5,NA,CASSLAGPYEQYF,TGTGCCAGCAGTTTAGCAGGGCCCTACGAGCAGTACTTC
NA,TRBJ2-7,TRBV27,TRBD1,CASSLSGQGAGYEQYF,TGTGCCAGCAGTTTGTCCGGGCAGGGGGCAGGGTACGAGCAGTACTTC
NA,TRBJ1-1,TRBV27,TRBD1,CASSVDRVGTEAFF,TGTGCCAGCAGTGTCGACAGGGTTGGGACTGAAGCTTTCTTT
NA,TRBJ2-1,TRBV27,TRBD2,CASNYKREGSNEQFF,TGTGCCAGCAATTACAAGCGGGAGGGGAGCAATGAGCAGTTCTTC